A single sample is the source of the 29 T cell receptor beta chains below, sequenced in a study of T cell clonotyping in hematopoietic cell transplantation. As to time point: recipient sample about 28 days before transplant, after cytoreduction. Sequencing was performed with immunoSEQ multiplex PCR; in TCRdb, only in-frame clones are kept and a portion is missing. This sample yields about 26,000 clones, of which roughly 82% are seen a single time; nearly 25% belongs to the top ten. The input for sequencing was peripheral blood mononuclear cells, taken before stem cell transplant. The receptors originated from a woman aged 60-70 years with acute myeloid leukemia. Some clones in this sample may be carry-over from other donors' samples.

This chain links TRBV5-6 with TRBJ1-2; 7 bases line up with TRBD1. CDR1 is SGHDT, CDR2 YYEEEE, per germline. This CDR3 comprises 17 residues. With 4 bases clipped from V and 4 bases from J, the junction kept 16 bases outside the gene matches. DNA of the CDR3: TGTGCCAGCAGCAACCTTGGGACAGCAGAAACCTCCTATGGCTACACCTTC. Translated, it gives CASSNLGTAETSYGYTF. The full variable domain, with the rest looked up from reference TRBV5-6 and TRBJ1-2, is DAGVTQSPTHLIKTRGQQVTLRCSPKSGHDTVSWYQQALGQGPQFIFQYYEEEERQRGNFPDRFSGHQFPNYSSELNVNALLLGDSALYLCASSNLGTAETSYGYTFGSGTRLTVV.

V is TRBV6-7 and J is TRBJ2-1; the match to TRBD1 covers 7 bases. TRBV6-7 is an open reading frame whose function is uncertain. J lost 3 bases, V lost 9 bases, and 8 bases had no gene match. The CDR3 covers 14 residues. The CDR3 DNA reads TGTGCCAGGAGTGTGACAGGGAGCTACAATGAGCAGTTCTTC. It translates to CARSVTGSYNEQFF.

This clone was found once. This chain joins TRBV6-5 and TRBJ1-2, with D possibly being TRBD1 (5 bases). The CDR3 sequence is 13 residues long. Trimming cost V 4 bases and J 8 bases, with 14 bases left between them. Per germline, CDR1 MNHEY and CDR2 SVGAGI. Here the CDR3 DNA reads TGTGCCAGCAGTTTGGGCAGGGCGATGGGCTACACCTTC. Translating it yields CASSLGRAMGYTF.

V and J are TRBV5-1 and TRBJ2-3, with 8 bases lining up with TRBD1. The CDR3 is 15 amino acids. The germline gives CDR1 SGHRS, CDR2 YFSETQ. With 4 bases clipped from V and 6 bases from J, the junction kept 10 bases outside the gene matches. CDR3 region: CASSVQGGVADTQYF. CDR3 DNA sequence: TGCGCCAGCAGCGTACAGGGGGGCGTCGCGGATACGCAGTATTTT.

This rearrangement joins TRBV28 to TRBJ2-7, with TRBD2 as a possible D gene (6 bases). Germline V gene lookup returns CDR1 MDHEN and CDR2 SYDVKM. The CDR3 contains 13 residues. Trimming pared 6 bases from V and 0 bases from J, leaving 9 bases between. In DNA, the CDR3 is TGTGCCAGCAGACGGGACTTCTCCTACGAGCAGTACTTC. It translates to CASRRDFSYEQYF.

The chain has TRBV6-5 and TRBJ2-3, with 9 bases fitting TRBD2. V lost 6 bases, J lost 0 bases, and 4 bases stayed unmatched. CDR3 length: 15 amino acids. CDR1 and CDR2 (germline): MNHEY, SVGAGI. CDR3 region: CASSPGTSSTDTQYF. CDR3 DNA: TGTGCCAGCAGCCCCGGGACTAGCAGCACAGATACGCAGTATTTT.

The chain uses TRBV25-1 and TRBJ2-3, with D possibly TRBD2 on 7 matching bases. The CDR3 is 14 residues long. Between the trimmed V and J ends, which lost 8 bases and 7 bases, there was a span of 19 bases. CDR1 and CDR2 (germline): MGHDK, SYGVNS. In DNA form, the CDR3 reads TGTGCCAGCGGGGAGGGGGGGACCATTTATACGCAGTATTTT. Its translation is CASGEGGTIYTQYF.

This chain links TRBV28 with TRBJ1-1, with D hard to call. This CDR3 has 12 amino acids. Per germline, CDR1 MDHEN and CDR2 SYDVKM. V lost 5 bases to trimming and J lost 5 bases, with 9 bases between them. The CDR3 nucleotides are TGTGCCAGCAGTCCCCGCCCGACTGAAGCTTTCTTT. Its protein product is CASSPRPTEAFF.

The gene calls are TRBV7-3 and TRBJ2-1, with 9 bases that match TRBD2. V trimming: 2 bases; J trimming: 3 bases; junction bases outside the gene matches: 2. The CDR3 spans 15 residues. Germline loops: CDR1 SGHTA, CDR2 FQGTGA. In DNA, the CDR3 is TGTGCCAGCAGCTTAGTAGCGGGGGACTACAATGAGCAGTTCTTC. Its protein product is CASSLVAGDYNEQFF.

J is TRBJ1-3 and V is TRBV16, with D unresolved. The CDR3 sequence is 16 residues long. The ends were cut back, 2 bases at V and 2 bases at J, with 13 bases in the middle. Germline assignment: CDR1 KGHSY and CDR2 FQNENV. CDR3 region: CASSQRRRQAGNTIYF. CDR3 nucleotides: TGTGCCAGCAGCCAACGCAGACGGCAGGCTGGAAACACCATATATTTT.

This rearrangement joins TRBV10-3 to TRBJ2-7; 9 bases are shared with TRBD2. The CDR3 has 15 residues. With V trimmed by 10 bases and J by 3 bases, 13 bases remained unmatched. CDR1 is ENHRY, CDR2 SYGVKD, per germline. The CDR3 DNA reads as TGTGCCAGCGGTAGCGGGACTAGCAACGTCTACGAGCAGTACTTC. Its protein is CASGSGTSNVYEQYF.

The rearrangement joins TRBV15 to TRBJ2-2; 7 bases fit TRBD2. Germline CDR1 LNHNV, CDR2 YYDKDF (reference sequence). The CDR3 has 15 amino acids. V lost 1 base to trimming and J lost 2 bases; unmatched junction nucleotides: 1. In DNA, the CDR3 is TGTGCCACCAGCAGAGGCGGGGGAAACACCGGGGAGCTGTTTTTT. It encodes CATSRGGGNTGELFF.

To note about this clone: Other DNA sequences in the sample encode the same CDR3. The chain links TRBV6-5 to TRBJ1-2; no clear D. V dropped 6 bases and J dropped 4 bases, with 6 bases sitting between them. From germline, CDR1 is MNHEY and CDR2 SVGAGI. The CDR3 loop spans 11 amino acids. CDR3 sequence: CASSTGYGYTF. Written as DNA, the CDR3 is TGTGCCAGCAGCACTGGCTATGGCTACACCTTC.

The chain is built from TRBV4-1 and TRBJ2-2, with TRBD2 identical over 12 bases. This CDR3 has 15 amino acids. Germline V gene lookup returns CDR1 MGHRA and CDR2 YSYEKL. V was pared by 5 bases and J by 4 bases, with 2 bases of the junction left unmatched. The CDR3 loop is CASSASGGVTGELFF. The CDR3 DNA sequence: TGCGCCAGCAGCGCTAGCGGGGGGGTCACCGGGGAGCTGTTTTTT.

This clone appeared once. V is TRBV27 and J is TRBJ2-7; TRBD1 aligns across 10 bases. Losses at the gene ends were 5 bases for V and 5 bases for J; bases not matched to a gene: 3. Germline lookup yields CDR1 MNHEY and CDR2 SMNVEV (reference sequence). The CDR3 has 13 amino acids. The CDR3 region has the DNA TGTGCCAGCAGTGGGGACAGGGGCCACGAGCAGTACTTC. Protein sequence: CASSGDRGHEQYF.

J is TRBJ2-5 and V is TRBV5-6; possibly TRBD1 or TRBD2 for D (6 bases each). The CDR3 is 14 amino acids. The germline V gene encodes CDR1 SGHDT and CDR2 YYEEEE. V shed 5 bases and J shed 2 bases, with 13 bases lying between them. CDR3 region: CASRPLGGQETQYF. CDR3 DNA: TGTGCCAGCAGGCCCCTAGGGGGGCAAGAGACCCAGTACTTC. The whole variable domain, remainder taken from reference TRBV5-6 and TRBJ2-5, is DAGVTQSPTHLIKTRGQQVTLRCSPKSGHDTVSWYQQALGQGPQFIFQYYEEEERQRGNFPDRFSGHQFPNYSSELNVNALLLGDSALYLCASRPLGGQETQYFGPGTRLLVL.

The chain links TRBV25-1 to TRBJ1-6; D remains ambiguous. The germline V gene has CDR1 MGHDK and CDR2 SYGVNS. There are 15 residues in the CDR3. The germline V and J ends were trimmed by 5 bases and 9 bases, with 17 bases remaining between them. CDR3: CASSSPGPRSSPLHF. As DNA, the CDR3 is TGTGCCAGCAGTTCACCGGGCCCAAGGAGTTCACCCCTCCACTTT.

CDR3 in amino acids: CASTPFAGNTGELFF. CDR3 sequence (DNA): TGTGCCAGCACTCCCTTCGCGGGGAACACCGGGGAGCTGTTTTTT. V gene TRBV7-2 combines with J gene TRBJ2-2; a possible D gene is TRBD2 (5 bases). Deletions cut 7 bases from V and 1 base from J, with 13 bases between. Looked up from germline, CDR1 is SGHTA and CDR2 is FQGNSA. This CDR3 contains 15 residues.

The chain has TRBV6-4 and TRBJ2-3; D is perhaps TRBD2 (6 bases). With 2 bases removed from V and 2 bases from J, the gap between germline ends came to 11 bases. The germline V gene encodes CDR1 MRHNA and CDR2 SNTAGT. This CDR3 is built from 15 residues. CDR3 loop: CASSDGGGDTDTQYF. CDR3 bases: TGTGCCAGCAGTGACGGGGGAGGAGACACAGATACGCAGTATTTT.

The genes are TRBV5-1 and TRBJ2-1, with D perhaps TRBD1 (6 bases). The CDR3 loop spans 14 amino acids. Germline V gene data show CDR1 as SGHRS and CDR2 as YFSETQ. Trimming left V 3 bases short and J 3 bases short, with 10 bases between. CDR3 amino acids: CASSSGVIYNEQFF. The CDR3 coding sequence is TGCGCCAGCAGCTCAGGGGTAATCTACAATGAGCAGTTCTTC.

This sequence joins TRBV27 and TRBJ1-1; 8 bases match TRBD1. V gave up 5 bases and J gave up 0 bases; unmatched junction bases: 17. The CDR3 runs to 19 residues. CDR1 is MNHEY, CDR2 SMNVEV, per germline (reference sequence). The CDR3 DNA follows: TGTGCCAGCAGTCCCCCGGACAGGGATCCTACTCGATTGAACACTGAAGCTTTCTTT. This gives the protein CASSPPDRDPTRLNTEAFF.

The CDR3 DNA follows: TGTGCCAGCCGGGAGAGCAATCAGCCCCAGCATTTT. Its protein product is CASRESNQPQHF. This chain joins TRBV28 and TRBJ1-5; D not resolved. Germline V lookup: CDR1 MDHEN, CDR2 SYDVKM. The CDR3 is 12 amino acids. Trimming cost V 8 bases and J 1 base, with 6 bases left between them. Based on the CDR3 plus reference TRBV28 and TRBJ1-5, the full variable domain is DVKVTQSSRYLVKRTGEKVFLECVQDMDHENMFWYRQDPGLGLRLIYFSYDVKMKEKGDIPEGYSVSREKKERFSLILESASTNQTSMYLCASRESNQPQHFGDGTRLSIL.

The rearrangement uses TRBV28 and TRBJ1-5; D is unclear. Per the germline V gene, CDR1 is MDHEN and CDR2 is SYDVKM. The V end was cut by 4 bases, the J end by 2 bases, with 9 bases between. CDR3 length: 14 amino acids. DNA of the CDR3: TGTGCCAGCAGTTCCAGGACCGGCAATCAGCCCCAGCATTTT. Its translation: CASSSRTGNQPQHF.

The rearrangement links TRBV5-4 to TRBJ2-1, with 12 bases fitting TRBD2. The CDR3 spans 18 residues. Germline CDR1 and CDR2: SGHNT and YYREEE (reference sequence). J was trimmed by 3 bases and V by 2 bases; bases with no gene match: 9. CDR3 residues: CASSLGGLAGPIYNEQFF. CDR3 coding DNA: TGTGCCAGCAGCTTAGGAGGACTAGCGGGACCTATCTACAATGAGCAGTTCTTC.

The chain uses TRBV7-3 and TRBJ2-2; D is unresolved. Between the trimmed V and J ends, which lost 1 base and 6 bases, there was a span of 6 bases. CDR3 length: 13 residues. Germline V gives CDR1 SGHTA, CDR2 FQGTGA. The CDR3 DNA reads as TGTGCCAGCAGCTTAAGACCCGCCGGGGAGCTGTTTTTT. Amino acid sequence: CASSLRPAGELFF.

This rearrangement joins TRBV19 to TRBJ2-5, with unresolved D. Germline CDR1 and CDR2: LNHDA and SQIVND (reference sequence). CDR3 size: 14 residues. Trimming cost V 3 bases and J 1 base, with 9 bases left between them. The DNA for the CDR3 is TGTGCCAGTAGTATTCAGCCATTCCAAGAGACCCAGTACTTC. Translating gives CASSIQPFQETQYF.

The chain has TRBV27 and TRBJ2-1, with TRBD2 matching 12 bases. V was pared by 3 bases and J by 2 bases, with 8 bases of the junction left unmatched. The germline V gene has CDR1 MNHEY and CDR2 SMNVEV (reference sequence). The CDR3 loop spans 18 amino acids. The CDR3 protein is CASSFGLAGYRAYNEQFF. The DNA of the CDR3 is TGTGCCAGCAGTTTTGGACTAGCGGGGTATCGGGCCTACAATGAGCAGTTCTTC.

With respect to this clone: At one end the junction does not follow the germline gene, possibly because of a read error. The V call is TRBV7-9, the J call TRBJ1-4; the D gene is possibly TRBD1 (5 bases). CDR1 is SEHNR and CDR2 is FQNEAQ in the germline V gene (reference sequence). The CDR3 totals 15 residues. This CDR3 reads CASSRLTDGFEKLFF. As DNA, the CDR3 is TGTGCCAGCAGCCGCCTGACAGACGGGTTTGAAAAACTGTTTTTC.

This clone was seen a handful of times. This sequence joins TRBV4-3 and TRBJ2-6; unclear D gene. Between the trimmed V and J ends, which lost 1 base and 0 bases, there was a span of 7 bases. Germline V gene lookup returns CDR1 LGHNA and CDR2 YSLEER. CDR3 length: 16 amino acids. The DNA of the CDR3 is TGCGCCAGCAGCCAAGCACGCGACTCTGGGGCCAACGTCCTGACTTTC. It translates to CASSQARDSGANVLTF.